These 22 T cell receptor beta chains share one sample of origin, sequenced in a study of blood T cell repertoires in COVID-19. Repertoires were generated with immunoSEQ multiplex PCR, while TCRdb's copy carries only in-frame clones and drops some. Of about 36,000 clones listed, approximately 80% are singletons. Sequencing was performed on peripheral blood. All receptors derive from a man in his 70s with acute or convalescent COVID-19.

The CDR3 coding sequence is TGTGCCAGCAGCCCGAGACTGGGAGGATTTGGCTACACCTTC. Its translation is CASSPRLGGFGYTF. The chain uses TRBV14 and TRBJ1-2; no reliable D call. CDR1 is SGHDN and CDR2 is FVKESK in the germline V gene. The CDR3 runs to 14 residues. With 4 bases removed from V and 7 bases from J, the gap between germline ends came to 16 bases.

This clone came up a few times. This chain joins TRBV3-1 (or the pseudogene TRBV3-2) and TRBJ2-7; 10 nucleotides align to TRBD2. The CDR3 covers 15 residues. The V gene end was trimmed by 2 bases and the J gene end by 6 bases; junction bases not matched to a gene: 7. Germline-derived CDR1 and CDR2 are LGHDT and YNNKEL (reference sequence). The CDR3 bases are TGTGCCAGCAGCCAACTAGCGGGAGCAGGGCGCGAGCAGTACTTC. As protein: CASSQLAGAGREQYF.

The chain carries TRBV2 and TRBJ2-1; 8 bases agree with TRBD1. CDR3 length: 14 residues. The germline V gene has CDR1 SNHLY and CDR2 FYNNEI. The J segment lost 7 bases and the V segment lost 3 bases, leaving 5 bases of the junction unmatched. CDR3 nucleotides: TGTGCCAGCAGTGATATGACAGGGGCAAATGAGCAGTTCTTC. Translation gives CASSDMTGANEQFF.

The gene calls are TRBV10-3 and TRBJ1-1; possibly TRBD1 for D (5 bases). The germline gives CDR1 ENHRY, CDR2 SYGVKD. The ends were cut back, 5 bases at V and 6 bases at J, with 13 bases in the middle. CDR3 length: 13 amino acids. The CDR3 loop reads CAISLGRGPEAFF. CDR3 DNA sequence: TGTGCCATCAGTTTGGGTAGGGGCCCTGAAGCTTTCTTT.

This clone was detected only once. V is TRBV6-4 and J is TRBJ2-7; 8 nucleotides align to TRBD1. This CDR3 is 15 amino acids long. Germline V CDR1 and CDR2: MRHNA, SNTAGT. V shed 7 bases and J 7 bases; nucleotides not matched to a gene: 15. CDR3 bases: TGTGCCAGCACCACGGGACAGGTCCGCCGTTCAGAGCAGTACTTC. It is translated as CASTTGQVRRSEQYF.

This clone was detected only a few times. This chain connects TRBV5-1 to TRBJ2-3; 11 nucleotides agree with TRBD2. Losses at the gene ends were 6 bases for V and 3 bases for J; bases not matched to a gene: 6. Germline CDR1 and CDR2: SGHRS and YFSETQ. The CDR3 runs 15 residues. The DNA of the CDR3 is TGCGCCAGCACCTATAGCGGGGGGGCAACAGATACGCAGTATTTT. Residues: CASTYSGGATDTQYF.

Points on this clone: An end of the junction does not agree with germline; a read error may underlie this. The chain couples TRBV11-2 to TRBJ1-1; D is possibly TRBD1 (5 bases). Germline assignment: CDR1 SGHAT and CDR2 FQNNGV. This CDR3 spans 14 amino acids. The CDR3 region is CANSSTGGGTEAFF. As DNA, the CDR3 is TGTGCCAACAGCTCCACGGGCGGGGGAACTGAAGCTTTCTTT.

The rearrangement joins TRBV4-2 to TRBJ2-1; D perhaps matches TRBD2 (5 bases). Germline V gives CDR1 LGHNA, CDR2 YNFKEQ. Trimming removed 7 bases from V and 7 bases from J, with 11 bases in between. The CDR3 has 12 amino acids. CDR3 in amino acids: CASMGVFNEQFF. CDR3 DNA sequence: TGTGCCAGCATGGGAGTTTTTAATGAGCAGTTCTTC.

The chain is built from TRBV4-3 and TRBJ2-5; D is possibly TRBD1 (6 bases). The length of the CDR3 is 14 residues. Trimming took off 3 bases at V and 3 bases at J, with 11 bases between the two ends. From germline, CDR1 is LGHNA and CDR2 YSLEER. CDR3 protein: CASSHWGQKETQYF. The DNA for the CDR3 is TGCGCCAGCAGCCACTGGGGACAAAAAGAGACCCAGTACTTC.

This rearrangement joins TRBV19 to TRBJ1-6; 7 bases map to TRBD1. The CDR3 consists of 14 residues. In germline, CDR1 is LNHDA, CDR2 SQIVND (reference sequence). Unmatched junction bases numbered 8, after V lost 7 bases and J lost 8 bases. The CDR3 loop is CASTVPGQHSPLHF. The CDR3 DNA is TGTGCCAGTACCGTTCCGGGACAGCATTCACCCCTCCACTTT.

The chain joins TRBV29-1 to TRBJ2-3; 10 nucleotides line up with TRBD1. The CDR3 is made up of 14 amino acids. V lost 5 bases and J lost 3; bases outside the gene matches: 5. Looked up from germline, CDR1 is SQVTM and CDR2 is ANQGSEA. The CDR3 spells CSVTGQGVTDTQYF. The CDR3 DNA sequence: TGCAGCGTTACCGGACAGGGGGTGACAGATACGCAGTATTTT.

The chain couples TRBV30 to TRBJ1-1; D not certain. This CDR3 region has 14 residues. Germline V lookup: CDR1 GTSNPN, CDR2 SVGIG (reference sequence). Between the trimmed V and J ends, which lost 5 bases and 1 base, there was a span of 14 bases. The CDR3 spells CAWGGVFRNTEAFF. Here the CDR3 DNA reads TGTGCCTGGGGAGGAGTGTTCCGGAACACTGAAGCTTTCTTT.

The chain recombines TRBV4-3 with TRBJ1-2; D remains unclear. This CDR3 has 16 residues. The germline V gene encodes CDR1 LGHNA and CDR2 YSLEER. Trimming took 1 base from V and 7 from J, leaving 19 bases between them. The CDR3 DNA sequence: TGCGCCAGCAGCCAAGTCCCCCGGTCAGGTATCACTGGCTACACCTTC. Translated: CASSQVPRSGITGYTF.

The CDR3 is CASSYSGSSYNEQFF. The CDR3 bases are TGTGCCAGCAGTTATAGCGGGAGCTCCTACAATGAGCAGTTCTTC. The chain carries TRBV6-2 or TRBV6-3 and TRBJ2-1, with TRBD2 matching 9 bases. Trimming at V came to 3 bases and at J to 0 bases, leaving 0 bases not matched to a gene. This CDR3 is built from 15 residues. Germline-derived CDR1 and CDR2 are MNHEY and SVGEGT.

In this sample, this clone turned up once. The rearrangement joins TRBV6-6 to TRBJ1-1; no reliable D call. The CDR3 loop spans 15 amino acids. The V and J ends lost 5 bases and 2 bases respectively, with 15 bases between them. Germline V gene data show CDR1 as MNHNY and CDR2 as SVGAGI (reference sequence). CDR3 sequence (DNA): TGTGCCAGCAGTACCCAGAGAGGCGCAAACACTGAAGCTTTCTTT. Translated, it gives CASSTQRGANTEAFF.

This rearrangement joins TRBV5-1 to TRBJ1-1; possible D gene TRBD1, 5 bases. The V end was cut by 3 bases, the J end by 0 bases, with 9 bases between. Germline V gene lookup returns CDR1 SGHRS and CDR2 YFSETQ. The CDR3 runs to 14 residues. The CDR3 reads CASSSVTVNTEAFF. The DNA of the CDR3 is TGCGCCAGCAGCTCAGTGACAGTGAACACTGAAGCTTTCTTT. Drawing the rest from reference TRBV5-1 and TRBJ1-1, the complete variable domain is KAGVTQTPRYLIKTRGQQVTLSCSPISGHRSVSWYQQTPGQGLQFLFEYFSETQRNKGNFPGRFSGRQFSNSRSEMNVSTLELGDSALYLCASSSVTVNTEAFFGQGTRLTVV.

CDR3: CASSIGGVMNTEAFF. CDR3 nucleotides: TGTGCCAGTAGTATAGGTGGAGTCATGAACACTGAAGCTTTCTTT. V gene TRBV19 combines with J gene TRBJ1-1; D ambiguous. Germline V CDR1 and CDR2: LNHDA, SQIVND (reference sequence). The CDR3 runs 15 residues. V was clipped by 1 base and J by 0 bases, with 9 bases between them.

The V and J genes are TRBV25-1 and TRBJ2-3; a possible D gene is TRBD2 (5 bases). The ends were cut back, 2 bases at V and 11 bases at J, with 11 bases in the middle. The CDR3 sequence is 12 residues long. Germline V lookup: CDR1 MGHDK, CDR2 SYGVNS. Here the CDR3 DNA reads TGTGCCAGCAGTGAACCTGGCCGGGAGCAGTATTTT. This encodes CASSEPGREQYF.

This chain's CDR3 is CASSAWTGGGYTF. The CDR3 DNA reads TGTGCCAGCAGCGCCTGGACAGGTGGCGGCTACACCTTC. This chain connects TRBV9 to TRBJ1-2; 7 bases agree with TRBD1. V lost 3 bases to trimming and J lost 8 bases; unmatched junction nucleotides: 7. Germline assignment: CDR1 SGDLS and CDR2 YYNGEE. The CDR3 covers 13 residues.

The rearrangement joins TRBV7-8 to TRBJ2-7; 9 bases align to TRBD2. The CDR3 consists of 12 residues. The germline CDR1 and CDR2 sequences are SGHVS and FQNEAQ. The V segment lost 9 bases and the J segment 1 base; nucleotides outside the gene matches: 1. CDR3 amino acids: CASSGRSYEQYF. The DNA for the CDR3 is TGTGCCAGTAGCGGGAGATCCTACGAGCAGTACTTC.

The chain combines TRBV25-1 with TRBJ1-1; 9 nucleotides agree with TRBD1. CDR1 MGHDK and CDR2 SYGVNS come from the germline V gene. Trimming cost V 7 bases and J 4 bases; bases outside gene matches: 7. The CDR3 is 14 amino acids. The CDR3 coding sequence is TGTGCCAGCACACTGGGACAGGGTTTCACTGAAGCTTTCTTT. It translates to CASTLGQGFTEAFF.

V and J are TRBV5-6 and TRBJ1-2, with 7 bases fitting TRBD1. The CDR3 runs 15 residues. V lost 2 bases and J lost 6; bases outside the gene matches: 10. Germline values: CDR1 SGHDT, CDR2 YYEEEE. CDR3 amino acids: CASSFWAGGIDGYTF. CDR3 nucleotides: TGTGCCAGCAGCTTTTGGGCAGGGGGAATAGATGGCTACACCTTC.